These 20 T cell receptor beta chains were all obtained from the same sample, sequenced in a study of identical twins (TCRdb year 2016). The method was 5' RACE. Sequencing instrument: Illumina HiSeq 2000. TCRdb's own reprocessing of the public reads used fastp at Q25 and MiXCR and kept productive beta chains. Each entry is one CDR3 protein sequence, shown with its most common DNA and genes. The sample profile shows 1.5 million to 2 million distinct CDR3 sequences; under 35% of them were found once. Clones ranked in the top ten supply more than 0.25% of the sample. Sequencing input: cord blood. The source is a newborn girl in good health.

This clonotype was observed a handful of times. The CDR3 loop is CASSTRLAVSTDTQYF. As DNA, the CDR3 is TGTGCCAGCAGCACTCGACTAGCGGTTAGCACAGATACGCAGTATTTT. The chain has TRBV7-2 and TRBJ2-3; 9 bases agree with TRBD2. This CDR3 has 16 amino acids. CDR1 and CDR2 from the germline V gene are SGHTA and FQGNSA. With V trimmed by 5 bases and J by 0 bases, 6 bases remained unmatched.

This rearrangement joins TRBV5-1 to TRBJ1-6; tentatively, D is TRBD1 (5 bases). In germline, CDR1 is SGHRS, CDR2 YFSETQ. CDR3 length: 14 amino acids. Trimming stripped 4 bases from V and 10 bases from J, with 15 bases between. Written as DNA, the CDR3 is TGCGCCAGCAGCCAACTTACCGGGACCTCACCCCTCCACTTT. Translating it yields CASSQLTGTSPLHF.

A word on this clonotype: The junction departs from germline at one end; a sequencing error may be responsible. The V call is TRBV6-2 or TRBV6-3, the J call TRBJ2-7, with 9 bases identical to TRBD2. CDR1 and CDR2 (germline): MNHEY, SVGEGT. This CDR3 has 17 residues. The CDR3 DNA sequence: TGTTCCAGCAGTTACCATCCCGGAAGCGGGAGGTTATACGAGCAGTACTTC. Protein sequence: CSSSYHPGSGRLYEQYF.

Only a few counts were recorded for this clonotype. The CDR3 bases are TGTGCCAGCAGCTGGTCCCGGGGGGACTACGAGCAGTACTTC. It encodes CASSWSRGDYEQYF. The chain has TRBV3-1 and TRBJ2-7, with TRBD2 matching 7 bases. V dropped 5 bases and J dropped 3; count of bases not matched to a gene: 7. The CDR3 is 14 amino acids. Germline-derived CDR1 and CDR2 are LGHDT and YNNKEL (reference sequence).

The DNA of the CDR3 is TGCAGTGTCAACCCGGCAGGGCAAGAGACCCAGTTCTTC. Encoded protein: CSVNPAGQETQFF. This chain connects TRBV20-1 to TRBJ2-1; a possible D gene is TRBD1 (5 bases). Per the germline V gene, CDR1 is DFQATT and CDR2 is SNEGSKA (reference sequence). Trimming pared 7 bases from V and 13 bases from J, leaving 23 bases between. The CDR3 spans 13 residues.

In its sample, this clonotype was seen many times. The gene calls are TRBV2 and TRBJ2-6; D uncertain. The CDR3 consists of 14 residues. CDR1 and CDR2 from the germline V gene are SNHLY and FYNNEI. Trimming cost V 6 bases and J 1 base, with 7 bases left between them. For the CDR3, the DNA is TGTGCCAGCAGCTCCTTTTCTGGGGCCAACGTCCTGACTTTC. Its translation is CASSSFSGANVLTF.

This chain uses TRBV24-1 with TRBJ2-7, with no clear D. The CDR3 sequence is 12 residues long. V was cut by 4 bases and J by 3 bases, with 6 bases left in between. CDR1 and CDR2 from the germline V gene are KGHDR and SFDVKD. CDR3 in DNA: TGTGCCACCAGTGACTCGGACTACGAGCAGTACTTC. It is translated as CATSDSDYEQYF.

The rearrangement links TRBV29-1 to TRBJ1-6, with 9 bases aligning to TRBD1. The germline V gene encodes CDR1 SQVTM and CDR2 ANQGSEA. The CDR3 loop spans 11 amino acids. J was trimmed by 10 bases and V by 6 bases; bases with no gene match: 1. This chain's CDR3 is CSVDRGSPLHF. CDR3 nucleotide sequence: TGCAGCGTGGACAGGGGCTCACCCCTCCACTTT.

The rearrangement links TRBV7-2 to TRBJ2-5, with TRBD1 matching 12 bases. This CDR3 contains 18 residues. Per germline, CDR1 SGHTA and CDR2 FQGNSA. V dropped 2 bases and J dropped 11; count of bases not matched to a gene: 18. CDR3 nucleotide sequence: TGTGCCAGCAGCTTATCATCTCCCCGGGACAGGGGGCGCAATGAGCAGTACTTC. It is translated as CASSLSSPRDRGRNEQYF.

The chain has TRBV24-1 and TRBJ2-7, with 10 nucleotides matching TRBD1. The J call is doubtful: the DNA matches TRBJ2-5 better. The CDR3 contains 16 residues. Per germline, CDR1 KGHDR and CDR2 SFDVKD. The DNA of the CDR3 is TGTGCCACCAGTGGGCCGGGACAGGGGTTGGTAGAGACCCAGTACTTC. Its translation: CATSGPGQGLVETQYF.

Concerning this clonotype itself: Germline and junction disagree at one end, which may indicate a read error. For the CDR3, the DNA is TGTGCCGGCAGTGAAGACAGGAACTATGGCTACACCTTC. Translation: CAGSEDRNYGYTF. The chain recombines TRBV2 with TRBJ1-2; perhaps TRBD1 as D (6 bases). The CDR3 spans 13 residues. CDR1 is SNHLY, CDR2 FYNNEI, per germline. The full variable domain, in which reference TRBV2 and TRBJ1-2 provide the parts outside the CDR3, is EPEVTQTPSHQVTQMGQEVILRCVPISNHLYFYWYRQILGQKVEFLVSFYNNEISEKSEIFDDQFSVERPDGSNFTLKIRSTKLEDSAMYFCAGSEDRNYGYTFGSGTRLTVV.

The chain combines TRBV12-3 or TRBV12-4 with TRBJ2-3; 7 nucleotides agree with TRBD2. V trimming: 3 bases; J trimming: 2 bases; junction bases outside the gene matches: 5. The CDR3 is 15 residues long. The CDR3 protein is CASSLRGSATDTQYF. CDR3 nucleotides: TGTGCCAGCAGTTTGCGGGGGAGCGCCACAGATACGCAGTATTTT.

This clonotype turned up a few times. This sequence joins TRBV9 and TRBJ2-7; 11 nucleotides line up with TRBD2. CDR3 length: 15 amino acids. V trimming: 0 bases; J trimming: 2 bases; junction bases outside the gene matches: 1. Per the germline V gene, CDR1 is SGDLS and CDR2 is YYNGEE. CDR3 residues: CASSVELAGAYEQYF. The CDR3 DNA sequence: TGTGCCAGCAGCGTAGAACTAGCGGGGGCCTACGAGCAGTACTTC.

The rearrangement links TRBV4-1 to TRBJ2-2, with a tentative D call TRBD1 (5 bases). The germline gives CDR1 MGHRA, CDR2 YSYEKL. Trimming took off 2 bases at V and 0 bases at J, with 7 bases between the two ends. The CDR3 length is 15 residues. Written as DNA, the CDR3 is TGCGCCAGCAGCCAACAGGGCCCGAACACCGGGGAGCTGTTTTTT. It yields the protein CASSQQGPNTGELFF.

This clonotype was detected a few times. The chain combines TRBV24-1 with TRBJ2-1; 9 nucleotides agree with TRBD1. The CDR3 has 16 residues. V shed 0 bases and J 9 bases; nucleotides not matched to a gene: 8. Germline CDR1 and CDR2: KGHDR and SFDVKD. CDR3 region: CATSDLPGTGRGEQFF. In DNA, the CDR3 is TGTGCCACCAGTGATTTGCCTGGGACAGGGAGGGGTGAGCAGTTCTTC.

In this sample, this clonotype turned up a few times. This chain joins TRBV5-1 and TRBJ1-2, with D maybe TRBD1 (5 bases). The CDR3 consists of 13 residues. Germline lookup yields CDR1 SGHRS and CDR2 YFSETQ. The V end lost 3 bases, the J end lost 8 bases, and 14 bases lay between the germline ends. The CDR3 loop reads CASSSVGAAGYTF. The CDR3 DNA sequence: TGCGCCAGCAGCTCGGTAGGGGCGGCCGGCTACACCTTC. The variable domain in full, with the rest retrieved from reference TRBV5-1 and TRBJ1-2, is KAGVTQTPRYLIKTRGQQVTLSCSPISGHRSVSWYQQTPGQGLQFLFEYFSETQRNKGNFPGRFSGRQFSNSRSEMNVSTLELGDSALYLCASSSVGAAGYTFGSGTRLTVV.

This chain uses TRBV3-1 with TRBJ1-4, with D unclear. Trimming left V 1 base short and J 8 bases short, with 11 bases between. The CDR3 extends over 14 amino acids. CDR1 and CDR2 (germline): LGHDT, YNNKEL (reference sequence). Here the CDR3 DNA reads TGTGCCAGCAGCCAAGTTCCCGAGTTCGAAAAACTGTTTTTT. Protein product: CASSQVPEFEKLFF.

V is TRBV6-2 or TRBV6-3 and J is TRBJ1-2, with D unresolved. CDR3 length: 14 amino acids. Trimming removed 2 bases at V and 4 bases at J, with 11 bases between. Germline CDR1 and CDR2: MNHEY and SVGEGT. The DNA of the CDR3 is TGTGCCAGCAGTTACGAGGGAAGAAGCTATGGCTACACCTTC. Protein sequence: CASSYEGRSYGYTF.

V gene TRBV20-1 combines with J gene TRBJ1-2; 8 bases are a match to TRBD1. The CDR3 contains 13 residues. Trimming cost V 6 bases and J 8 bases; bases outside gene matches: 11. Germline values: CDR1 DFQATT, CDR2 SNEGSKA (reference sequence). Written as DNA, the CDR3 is TGCAGTGCGGAGACAGGGGTTTTGCGGGGCTACACCTTC. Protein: CSAETGVLRGYTF.

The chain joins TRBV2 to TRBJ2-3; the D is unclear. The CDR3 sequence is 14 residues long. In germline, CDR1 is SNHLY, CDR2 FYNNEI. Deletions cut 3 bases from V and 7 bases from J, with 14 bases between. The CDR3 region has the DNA TGTGCCAGCAGTGACCCAAGGGCCTTATATACGCAGTATTTT. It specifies CASSDPRALYTQYF.